This TCR beta chain originates from a study of CD4 T cells in relation to SARS-CoV-2 and coronaviruses (dated by TCRdb to 2020 to 2022). In the study overall: In the ViraFEST assay, PBMCs were cultured with antigen for nine to ten days, after which TCR beta CDR3s were sequenced to identify clonal expansions specific to the antigen. Across all 12 patients in the convalescent cohort, the median age was 38.5 years, with a range of roughly 20 to 80 years. Among the approximately 12 convalescent patients, 8 males and 4 females were included, and two of the subjects were Hispanic. Using patient-derived lymphoblastoid cell lines, the shared crossreactive spike epitopes were mapped to their HLA restriction. The study assessed, at the TCR clonotype level, memory CD4+ T cell crossreactivity between SARS-CoV-2 and common cold coronavirus spike proteins. The Adaptive Biotechnologies TCR-sequencing kit was used for samples from a few pre-COVID donors and for the naive versus memory experiments, whereas the other data were Illumina-based. For other donors in the study, expansion assays were sequenced with a different, Illumina-based TCR-beta assay. The study at large found these results: Significantly weaker SARS-CoV-2-driven expansion was shown by crossreactive clones than by monoreactive clones, consistent with antigenic imprinting. Because no donor provided both pre-pandemic and post-infection samples, tracing the source of pre-existing responses was limited. Crossreactivity analysis centred on spike protein, so crossreactivity against other viral proteins was not assessed. Sequencing naive versus memory cells indicated that the assay picks up memory recall responses, not primary responses primed during culture. The study was constrained by small numbers of patients and of tested TCRs. Roughly 64% of donors had memory CD4+ clonotypes that crossrecognized SARS-CoV-2 and at least one common cold coronavirus spike.

A note on this clone: Its antigen remains undetermined. Base qualities are not provided; no much larger clone lies one nucleotide away.

V drops 8 bases and J drops 1 base, leaving 5 bases in between. Based on the germline V gene, the CDR1 and CDR2 sequences are SNHLY and FYNNEI. The CDR3 has 12 amino acids, counting the end cysteine and phenylalanine. The CDR3 DNA has 36 bases and is translated from base 1. Naive and memory CD4+ T cells were separated from cryopreserved PBMCs by CD4 enrichment followed by EasySep naive CD4+ T cell enrichment. For 10 days, more than 85,000 sorted naive or memory CD4+ T cells were cultured together with CEF peptides and T cell-depleted PBMCs at a 1:1 ratio. Triplicate replicate wells were generally used for each peptide culture condition. Ficoll-Paque PLUS gradient centrifugation was used to isolate PBMCs from either whole blood or leukapheresis product. PBMCs were either cryopreserved at -140 degrees C or used fresh in the expansion assay. The QIAamp Micro DNA Kit was used to extract genomic DNA from the CD4+ T cells.

DNA from CEF-cultured naive and memory CD4+ T cells underwent immunoSEQ TCR-beta sequencing at survey level. As for how the authors treated the data: During preprocessing, nonproductive sequences were removed, along with CDR3s that did not begin with C, did not end with F or W, or were shorter than 7 amino acids. The MANAFEST web app identified antigen-specific clonotypes based on expansion compared with the reference and other culture wells. A clone was considered positive if significant expansion relative to the reference culture was observed in 2 of 3 replicate wells at an FDR below 0.05. For a clone to be considered positive, significant expansion relative to all other tandem wells and an odds ratio above 5 were also required. Cultured and uncultured naive and memory CD4+ repertoires were searched for previously identified spike- and CEF-reactive CDR3s. CDR3 homology was measured as pairwise Levenshtein distance, computed with the stringdist R package after trimming three terminal residues from each end. TCRdb carries this immuneACCESS record with in-frame sequences only. Its versions omit some clonotypes, under half of them owing to an unresolved V gene in the studies checked, with the rest unexplained. V and J calls and clone size are given by that table; D and trimming were obtained from the DNA. The sample table lists 35,000 to 40,000 clones, 82% of them with a count of one. The biggest ten clones account for 4.5% to 5% of the sample.

The sequence was obtained from an adult with COVID-19. The chain is made from TRBV2 and TRBJ2-2, with an unclear D gene assignment. Sequencing was done on a sample of naive CD4+ T cells from PBMCs, cultured in vitro. Read against the paper, the sample's cell subset or site label means: naive CD4+ T cells isolated by negative enrichment. The DNA is as follows: TGTGCCAGCCGAAAGAACACCGGGGAGCTGTTTTTT. Its product reads: CASRKNTGELFF.